The clone carrying this T cell receptor beta chain has just a few counts. Its antigen is as yet unknown. The sample originates from a study of T cell responses to AZD1222 COVID-19 vaccine. Whole-study findings and limits: In the spike-specific TCR repertoire, nearly half reportedly target unmutated variant regions.

Germline CDR1 reads SGHRS; CDR2 reads YFSETQ. This CDR3 spans 14 amino acids. Germline trimming cut 4 bases from V and 3 bases from J; bases unmatched to any gene: 3. The data were produced by immunoSEQ multiplex PCR, yet TCRdb's version contains in-frame clones alone and is incomplete. The table lists about 150,000 clones, around 87% of them singletons. The material was peripheral blood, obtained 28 days after the second AZD1222 dose. This clonotype was sampled from an adult who received the AZD1222 COVID-19 vaccine. The chain uses TRBV5-1 and TRBJ2-1, with 8 bases lining up with TRBD1. DNA for the CDR3: TGCGCCAGCAGCCCCGGACAGGGCTACAATGAGCAGTTCTTC. This sequence encodes CASSPGQGYNEQFF.